This TCR beta chain was obtained from a study of blood T cell repertoires in COVID-19 (dated by TCRdb to the early 2020s). The study in broad terms: Samples covering the acute and convalescent phases of COVID-19 were provided by collaborators in the United States, Italy and Spain. The repertoires were released in a freely available public database meant as a resource for research on the immune response to SARS-CoV-2. Where available, HLA class I and class II types were obtained from metadata supplied by the sample provider rather than from assay-based typing. The dataset comprised deeply sampled blood TCRbeta repertoires from subjects exposed to, actively infected with, or recovered from COVID-19. The material from the prospective study consisted of cDNA or gDNA derived from T cells, B-cell-depleted T cells, or PBMCs. Samples came from the ongoing ImmuneRACE study (first 160 participants) plus 1,254 subjects from 6 global collaborators. The sample metadata nearly always contained a de-identified subject ID, COVID-19 status, age in years and sex. General findings and caveats noted by the study authors: How much clinical and demographic metadata was included differed by source and by participant, and the metadata was provided uncurated.

As for this clone: No cognate antigen has been identified for it. Base quality data are lacking; no much larger clone is found one base away.

The collaborating institutions used their own protocols to collect whole blood in K2EDTA tubes. For TCRbeta analysis, collaborators shipped samples in one of three forms: frozen whole blood, isolated PBMCs, or DNA extracted from either of those sample types. TCRbeta CDR3 regions were amplified from genomic DNA by means of the immunoSEQ Assay, a bias-controlled multiplex PCR. On the authors' methods: The number of nucleated cells in each sample was estimated from the amplification of reference gene primers within the assay. To quantify the absolute abundance of each unique TCRbeta CDR3 rearrangement, sequence reads were collapsed and filtered. Productive Simpson clonality was computed per sample as the square root of Simpson's diversity index over productive rearrangements. Entries here come from immuneACCESS through TCRdb and include only in-frame sequences with V and J called. Some clones fail to appear in such tables; in the studies checked, an unresolved V gene covers under half of the shortfall, and the cause of the remainder is unknown. Clonal size and the V and J genes are those of that table, whereas D and trimming came from the DNA. In all, the sample holds 210,000 or so clones, and under 95% of those were seen once. The ten largest make up around 1.2% of the sample.

This clonotype was obtained from a man younger than 45 with acute or convalescent COVID-19. Sequenced: peripheral blood.

The DNA reads TGTGCCAGCAGGGGGGGAGGGACCTACACCGGGGAGCTGTTTTTT. It is translated as CASRGGGTYTGELFF. The rearranged chain carries TRBV2 and TRBJ2-2; 7 junctional bases match TRBD2. V has 6 bases trimmed and J has 3 bases trimmed; junction bases matching no gene number 7. The CDR3 holds 15 amino acids from the cysteine to the phenylalanine. The only DNA kept is the CDR3, 45 bases in frame from the first base. CDR1 and CDR2 are drawn from the germline V gene: SNHLY, FYNNEI.